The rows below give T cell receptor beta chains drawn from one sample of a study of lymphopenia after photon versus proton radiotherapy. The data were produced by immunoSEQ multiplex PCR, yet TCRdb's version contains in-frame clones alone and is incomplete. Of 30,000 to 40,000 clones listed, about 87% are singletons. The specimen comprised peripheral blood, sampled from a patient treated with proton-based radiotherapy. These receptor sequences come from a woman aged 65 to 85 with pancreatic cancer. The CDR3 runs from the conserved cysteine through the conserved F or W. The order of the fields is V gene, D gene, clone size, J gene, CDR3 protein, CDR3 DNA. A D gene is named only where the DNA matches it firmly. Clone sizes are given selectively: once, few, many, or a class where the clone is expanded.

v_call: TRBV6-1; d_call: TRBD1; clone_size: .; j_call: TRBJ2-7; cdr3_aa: CASSEFYRGPYEQYF; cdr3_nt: TGTGCCAGCAGTGAATTCTACAGGGGGCCCTACGAGCAGTACTTC
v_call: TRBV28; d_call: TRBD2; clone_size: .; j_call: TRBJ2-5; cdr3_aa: CASSLLAAAAQTQYF; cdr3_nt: TGTGCCAGCAGTTTACTAGCGGCAGCGGCGCAGACCCAGTACTTC
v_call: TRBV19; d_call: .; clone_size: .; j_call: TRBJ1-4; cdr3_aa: CASSITGNNEKLFF; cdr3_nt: TGTGCCAGTAGTATTACGGGGAATAATGAAAAACTGTTTTTT
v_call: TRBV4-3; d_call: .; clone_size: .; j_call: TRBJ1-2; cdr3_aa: CASSQDGNYGYTF; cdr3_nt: TGCGCCAGCAGCCAAGATGGAAACTATGGCTACACCTTC
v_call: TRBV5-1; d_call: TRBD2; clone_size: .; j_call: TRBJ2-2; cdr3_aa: CASSLVGGSGTGELFF; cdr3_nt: TGCGCCAGCAGCTTGGTCGGGGGGAGCGGCACCGGGGAGCTGTTTTTT
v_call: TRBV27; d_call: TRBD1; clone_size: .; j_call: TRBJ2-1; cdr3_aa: CASSSLRQGNEQFF; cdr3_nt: TGTGCCAGCAGTTCCCTTCGACAGGGCAATGAGCAGTTCTTC
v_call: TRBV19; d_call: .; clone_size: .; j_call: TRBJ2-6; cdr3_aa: CASSILTVSGANVLTF; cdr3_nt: TGTGCCAGTAGTATCTTAACAGTATCTGGGGCCAACGTCCTGACTTTC
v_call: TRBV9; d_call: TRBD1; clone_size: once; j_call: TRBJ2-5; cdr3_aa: CASSVTGQETQYF; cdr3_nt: TGTGCCAGCAGCGTGACAGGGCAAGAGACCCAGTACTTC
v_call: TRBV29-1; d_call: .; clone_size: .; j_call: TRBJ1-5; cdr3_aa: CSVGVEGNQPQHF; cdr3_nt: TGCAGCGTTGGTGTGGAGGGGAATCAGCCCCAGCATTTT
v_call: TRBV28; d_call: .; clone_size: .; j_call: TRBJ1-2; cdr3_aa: CASSSPNYGYTF; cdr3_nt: TGTGCCAGCAGCTCGCCGAACTATGGCTACACCTTC
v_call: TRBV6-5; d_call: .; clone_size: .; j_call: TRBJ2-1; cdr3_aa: CASSYSGGPYNEQFF; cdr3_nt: TGTGCCAGCAGTTACTCTGGCGGTCCCTACAATGAGCAGTTCTTC
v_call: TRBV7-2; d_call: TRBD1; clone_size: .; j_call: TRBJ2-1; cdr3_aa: CASSPDRVGNEQFF; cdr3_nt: TGTGCCAGCAGTCCAGACAGGGTTGGCAATGAGCAGTTCTTC
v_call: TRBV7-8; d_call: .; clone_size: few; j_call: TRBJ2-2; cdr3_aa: CASSKRQNTGELFF; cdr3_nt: TGTGCCAGCAGCAAACGACAGAACACCGGGGAGCTGTTTTTT
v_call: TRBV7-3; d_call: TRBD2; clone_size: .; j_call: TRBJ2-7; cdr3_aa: CASSPSLAGGGDEQYF; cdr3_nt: TGTGCCAGCAGCCCCAGTTTAGCGGGAGGAGGCGACGAGCAGTACTTC
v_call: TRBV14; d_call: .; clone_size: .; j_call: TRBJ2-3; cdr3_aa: CASSQRGRRGLTDTQYF; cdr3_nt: TGTGCCAGCAGCCAACGGGGGCGGCGGGGCCTCACAGATACGCAGTATTTT
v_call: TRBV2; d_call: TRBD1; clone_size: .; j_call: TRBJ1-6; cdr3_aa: CASSDRDSQNSPLHF; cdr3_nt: TGTGCCAGCAGTGACCGGGACAGCCAAAATTCACCCCTCCACTTT
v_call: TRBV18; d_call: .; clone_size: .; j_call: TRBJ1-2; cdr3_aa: CASSPQSGIYGYTF; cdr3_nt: TGTGCCAGCTCACCGCAATCTGGGATATATGGCTACACCTTC
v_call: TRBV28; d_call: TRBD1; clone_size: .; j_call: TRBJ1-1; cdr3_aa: CASTNSGTGGTEAFF; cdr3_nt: TGTGCCAGCACCAACTCCGGGACAGGGGGCACTGAAGCTTTCTTT
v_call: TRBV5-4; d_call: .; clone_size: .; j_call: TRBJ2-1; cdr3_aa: CASSPASSYNEQFF; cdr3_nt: TGTGCCAGCAGCCCGGCCAGCTCCTACAATGAGCAGTTCTTC
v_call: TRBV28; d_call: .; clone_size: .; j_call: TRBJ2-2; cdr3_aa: CATRQPGELFF; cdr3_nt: TGTGCCACCCGACAGCCCGGGGAGCTGTTTTTT
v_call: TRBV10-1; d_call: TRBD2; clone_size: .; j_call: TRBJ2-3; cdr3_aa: CASSAKTSSGREDRADTQYF; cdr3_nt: TGCGCCAGCAGTGCCAAGACTTCTAGCGGGAGGGAAGATAGGGCAGATACGCAGTATTTT
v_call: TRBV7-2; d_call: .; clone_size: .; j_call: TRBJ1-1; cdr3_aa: CASMSGINTEAFF; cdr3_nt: TGTGCCAGCATGTCGGGGATAAACACTGAAGCTTTCTTT
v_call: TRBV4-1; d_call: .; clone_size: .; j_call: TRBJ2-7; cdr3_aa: CASSQAAGSYEQYF; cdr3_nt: TGCGCCAGCAGCCAAGCGGCGGGCTCCTACGAGCAGTACTTC
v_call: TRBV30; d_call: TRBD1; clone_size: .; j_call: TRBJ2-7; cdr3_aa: CAWKTGQVSYEQYF; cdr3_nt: TGTGCCTGGAAGACGGGACAGGTCTCCTACGAGCAGTACTTC
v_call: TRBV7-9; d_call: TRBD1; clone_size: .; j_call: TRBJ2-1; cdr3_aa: CASRFSGGRQFF; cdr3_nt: TGTGCCAGCAGATTCTCAGGGGGCAGGCAGTTCTTC
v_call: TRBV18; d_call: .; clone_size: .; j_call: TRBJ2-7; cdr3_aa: CASSPRESYEQYF; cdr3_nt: TGTGCCAGCTCACCACGGGAATCCTACGAGCAGTACTTC
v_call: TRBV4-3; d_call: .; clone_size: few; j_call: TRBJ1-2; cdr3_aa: CASSPHGAVSNYGYTF; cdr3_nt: TGCGCCAGCAGCCCTCACGGGGCCGTCTCTAACTATGGCTACACCTTC
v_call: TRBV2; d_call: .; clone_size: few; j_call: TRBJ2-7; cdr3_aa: CASNRVSGYEQYF; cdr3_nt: TGTGCCAGTAACAGGGTTTCAGGGTACGAGCAGTACTTC
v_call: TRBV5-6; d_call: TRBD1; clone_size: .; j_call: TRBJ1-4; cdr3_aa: CASSLSTGDEKLFF; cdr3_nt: TGTGCCAGCAGCTTATCCACAGGGGATGAAAAACTGTTTTTT
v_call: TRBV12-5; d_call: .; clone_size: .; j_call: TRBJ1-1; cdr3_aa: CASGLVGGTEAFF; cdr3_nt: TGTGCTAGTGGTTTGGTAGGGGGCACTGAAGCTTTCTTT
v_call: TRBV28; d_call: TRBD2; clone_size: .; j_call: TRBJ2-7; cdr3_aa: CATKGTGAGLANEQYF; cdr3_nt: TGTGCCACCAAAGGCACAGGAGCGGGACTAGCGAACGAGCAGTACTTC
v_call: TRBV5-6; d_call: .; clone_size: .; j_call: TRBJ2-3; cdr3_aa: CASRHFSTDTQYF; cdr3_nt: TGTGCCAGCAGACATTTTAGCACAGATACGCAGTATTTT
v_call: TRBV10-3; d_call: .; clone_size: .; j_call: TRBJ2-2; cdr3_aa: CAISGQNTGELFF; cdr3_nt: TGTGCCATCAGTGGGCAGAACACCGGGGAGCTGTTTTTT
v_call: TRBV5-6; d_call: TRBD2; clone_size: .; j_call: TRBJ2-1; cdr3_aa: CASSHPSGWTSGYNEQFF; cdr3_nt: TGTGCCAGCAGCCATCCATCGGGATGGACTAGCGGCTACAATGAGCAGTTCTTC
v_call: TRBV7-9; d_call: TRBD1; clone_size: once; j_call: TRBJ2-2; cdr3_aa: CASSLRLRLDRESGELFF; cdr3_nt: TGTGCCAGCAGCTTACGGTTAAGGTTGGACAGGGAGTCCGGGGAGCTGTTTTTT
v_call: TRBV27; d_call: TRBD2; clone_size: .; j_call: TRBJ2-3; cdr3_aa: CASSERGGPRDTQYF; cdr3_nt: TGTGCCAGCAGTGAACGGGGAGGGCCCCGGGATACGCAGTATTTT
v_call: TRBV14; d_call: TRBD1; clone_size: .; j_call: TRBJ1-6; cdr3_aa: CASSQGAGGNSPLHF; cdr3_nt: TGTGCCAGCAGCCAAGGAGCAGGGGGTAATTCACCCCTCCACTTT
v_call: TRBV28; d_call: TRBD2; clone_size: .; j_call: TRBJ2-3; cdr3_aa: CASSLSSLAGGVNTQYF; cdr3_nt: TGTGCCAGCAGTTTAAGTTCCCTAGCGGGAGGGGTAAATACGCAGTATTTT
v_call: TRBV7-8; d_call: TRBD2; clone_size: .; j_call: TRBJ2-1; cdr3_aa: CASNGGERGNNEQFF; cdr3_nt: TGTGCCAGCAACGGGGGGGAGCGGGGAAACAATGAGCAGTTCTTC
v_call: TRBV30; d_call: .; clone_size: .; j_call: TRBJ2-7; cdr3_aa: CARGGGAAYEQYF; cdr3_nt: TGTGCCCGCGGAGGGGGCGCAGCGTACGAGCAGTACTTC
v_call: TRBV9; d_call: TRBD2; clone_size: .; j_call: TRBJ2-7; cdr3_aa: CASSLGTSGSYEQYF; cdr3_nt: TGTGCCAGCAGCCTCGGGACTAGCGGGAGCTACGAGCAGTACTTC
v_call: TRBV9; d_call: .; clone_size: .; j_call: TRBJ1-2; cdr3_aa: CASSVMDYGYTF; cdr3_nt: TGTGCCAGCAGCGTAATGGACTATGGCTACACCTTC
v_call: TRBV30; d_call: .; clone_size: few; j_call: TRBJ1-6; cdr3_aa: CAWSVHQGYNSPLHF; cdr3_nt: TGTGCCTGGAGTGTACACCAGGGATATAATTCACCCCTCCACTTT
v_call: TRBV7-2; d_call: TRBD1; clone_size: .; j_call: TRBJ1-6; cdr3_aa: CASSHGTVASPLHF; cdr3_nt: TGTGCCAGCAGCCACGGGACAGTCGCTTCACCCCTCCACTTT
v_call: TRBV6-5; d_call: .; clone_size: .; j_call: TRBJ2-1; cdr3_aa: CASSPPGRNEQFF; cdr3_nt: TGTGCCAGCAGCCCCCCGGGGCGCAATGAGCAGTTCTTC
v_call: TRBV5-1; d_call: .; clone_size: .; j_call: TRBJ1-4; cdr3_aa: CASSPDPYAEKLFF; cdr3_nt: TGCGCCAGCAGCCCTGACCCCTACGCTGAAAAACTGTTTTTT
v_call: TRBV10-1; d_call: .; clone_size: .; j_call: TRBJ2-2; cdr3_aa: CASPKQAIPNTGELFF; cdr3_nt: TGCGCCAGCCCTAAACAGGCCATCCCGAACACCGGGGAGCTGTTTTTT
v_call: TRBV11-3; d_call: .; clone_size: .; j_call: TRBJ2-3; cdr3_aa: CASSFRGPTDTQYF; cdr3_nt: TGTGCCAGCAGCTTCCGAGGGCCCACAGATACGCAGTATTTT
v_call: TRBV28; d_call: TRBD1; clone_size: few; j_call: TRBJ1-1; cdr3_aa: CASSPRGLLMNTEAFF; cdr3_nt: TGTGCCAGCAGCCCTAGGGGGCTCCTTATGAACACTGAAGCTTTCTTT
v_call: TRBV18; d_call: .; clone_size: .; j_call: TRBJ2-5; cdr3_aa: CASSPLVGGLATQYF; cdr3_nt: TGTGCCAGCTCACCATTGGTCGGAGGTCTGGCGACCCAGTACTTC
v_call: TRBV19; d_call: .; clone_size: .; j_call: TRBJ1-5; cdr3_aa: CASRSGYSNQPQHF; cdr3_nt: TGTGCCAGTAGATCGGGTTATAGCAATCAGCCCCAGCATTTT
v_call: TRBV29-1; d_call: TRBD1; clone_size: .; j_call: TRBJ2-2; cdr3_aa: CSVDRENTGELFF; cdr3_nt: TGCAGCGTCGACAGGGAAAACACCGGGGAGCTGTTTTTT
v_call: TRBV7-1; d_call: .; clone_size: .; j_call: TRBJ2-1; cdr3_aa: CAIQVSDYYNEQFF; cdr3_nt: TGTGCCATCCAGGTTTCAGACTACTACAATGAGCAGTTCTTC
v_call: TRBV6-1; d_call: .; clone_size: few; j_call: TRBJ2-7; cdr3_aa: CASRSWSSSYEQYF; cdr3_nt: TGTGCCAGTAGGAGCTGGAGTAGCTCCTACGAGCAGTACTTC
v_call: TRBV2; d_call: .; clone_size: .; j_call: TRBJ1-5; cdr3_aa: CASSIDGRGNQPQHF; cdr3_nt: TGTGCCAGCAGTATCGACGGTCGAGGCAATCAGCCCCAGCATTTT
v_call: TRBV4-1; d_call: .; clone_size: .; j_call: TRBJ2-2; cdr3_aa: CASSQDPGLQPPNTGELFF; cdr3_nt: TGCGCCAGCAGCCAAGATCCTGGACTCCAACCCCCGAACACCGGGGAGCTGTTTTTT
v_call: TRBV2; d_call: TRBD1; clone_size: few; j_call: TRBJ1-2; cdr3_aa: CASKGQATFYGYTF; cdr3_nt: TGTGCCAGCAAGGGACAGGCGACCTTCTATGGCTACACCTTC